The clone carrying this T cell receptor (beta chain) was counted at least ten times. Antigen: not known. The data originate from a study of T cells in Graves' hyperthyroidism and ophthalmopathy. Template material for amplifying TCR beta CDR3 regions consisted of RNA transcripts. Researchers ran a first-round RT-PCR on the TCR CDR3 using the HTBI primer set. Each CDR3 protein gets one entry after TCRdb re-called the multiplex PCR reads with MiXCR. The sample shows over 300,000 distinct CDR3 sequences, approximately 14% of them seen only once. Points from the study as a whole: In the blood, most expanded thyroid clonotypes above 0.001 appeared as well.

CDR1 is DFQATT, CDR2 SNEGSKA, per germline (reference sequence). V was clipped by 5 bases and J by 10 bases, with 15 bases between them. The CDR3 length is 12 residues. This TCR was sampled from a woman aged 60-70 years with Graves' hyperthyroidism. The gene calls are TRBV20-1 and TRBJ2-1; no firm D call. The sample consisted of blood. The DNA for the CDR3 is TGCAGTGCTCCCGAAACCACCAACGAGCAGTTCTTC. Translated, it gives CSAPETTNEQFF.